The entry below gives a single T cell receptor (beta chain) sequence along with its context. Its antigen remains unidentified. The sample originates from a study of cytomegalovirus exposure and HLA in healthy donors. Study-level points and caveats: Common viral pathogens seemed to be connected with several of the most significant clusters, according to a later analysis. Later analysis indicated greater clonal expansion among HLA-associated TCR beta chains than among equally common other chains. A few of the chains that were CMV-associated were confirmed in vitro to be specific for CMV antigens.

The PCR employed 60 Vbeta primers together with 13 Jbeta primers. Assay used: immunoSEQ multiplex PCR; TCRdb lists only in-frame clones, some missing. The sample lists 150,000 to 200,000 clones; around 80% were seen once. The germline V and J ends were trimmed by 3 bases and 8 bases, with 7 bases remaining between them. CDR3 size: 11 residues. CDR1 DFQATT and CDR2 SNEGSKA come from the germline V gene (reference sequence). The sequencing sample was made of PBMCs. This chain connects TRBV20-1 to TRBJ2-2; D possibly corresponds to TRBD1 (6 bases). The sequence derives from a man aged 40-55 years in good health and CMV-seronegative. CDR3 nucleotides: TGCAGTGCTAGTCAGGGGGGGGAGCTGTTTTTT. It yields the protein CSASQGGELFF.